Listed below are T cell receptor beta chains from one sample, sequenced in a study of blood T cell repertoires in COVID-19. Data came from immunoSEQ multiplex PCR; TCRdb stores just in-frame clones and leaves some out. The top ten clones hold around 10% of a sample with about 81,000 clones, 89% of them seen once. Input material: peripheral blood. All receptors derive from a man aged 65 to 85 with active or convalescent COVID-19. Both conserved end residues are part of each CDR3. The order of the fields is clone size, V gene, D gene, J gene, CDR3 DNA, CDR3 protein. D genes are given only for firm matches. Only part of the rows carry a size: once, few, many, or a class if the clone is expanded.

-	TRBV19	TRBD1	TRBJ1-6	TGTGCCAGTAGTTTCACCCAATCCGGGACAGGTAGTAGATCGCTCTCCTATAATTCACCCCTCCACTTT	CASSFTQSGTGSRSLSYNSPLHF
-	TRBV27	-	TRBJ2-5	TGTGCCAGCACCGGTTGGGGTGGGGGCGTTCAAAAGCAAGAGACCCAGTACTTC	CASTGWGGGVQKQETQYF
-	TRBV11-2	-	TRBJ1-1	TGTGCCAGCACTGACAGTATAGGGATGATGAACACTGAAGCTTTCTTT	CASTDSIGMMNTEAFF
-	TRBV9	TRBD1	TRBJ1-2	TGTGCCAGCAGCGTGGCAGGGGGAGGCTACACCTTC	CASSVAGGGYTF
once	TRBV7-6	TRBD2	TRBJ2-7	TGTGCCAGCAGCCGGGGGGAAGGGTTCGGCGAGCAGTACTTC	CASSRGEGFGEQYF
-	TRBV4-3	-	TRBJ1-1	TGCGCCAGCAGCCAAGATGGCTCTGGGGGGACTGAAGCTTTCTTT	CASSQDGSGGTEAFF
-	TRBV5-1	TRBD1	TRBJ1-1	TGCGCCAGCAGCACGGTGACAGGGGGCGGAACTGAAGCTTTCTTT	CASSTVTGGGTEAFF
-	TRBV2	-	TRBJ2-5	TGTGCCAGCAGCAGCACACTAGGACTCCAAGAGACCCAGTACTTC	CASSSTLGLQETQYF
-	TRBV4-1	TRBD2	TRBJ2-1	TGCGCCAGCAGCCGCTCAGGTGGCGGGGGGCGCAATGAGCAGTTCTTC	CASSRSGGGGRNEQFF
-	TRBV6-6	TRBD1	TRBJ1-1	TGTGCCAGCAGGGGACAGGGAGTCACTGAAGCTTTCTTT	CASRGQGVTEAFF
-	TRBV29-1	TRBD1	TRBJ1-1	TGCAGCGTTAAGGACAGGGTTGCTGAAGCTTTCTTT	CSVKDRVAEAFF
few	TRBV7-7	-	TRBJ2-1	TGTGCCAGCAGCGCCTCGGGTTATGAGCAGTTCTTC	CASSASGYEQFF
-	TRBV3-1/TRBV3-2	-	TRBJ2-7	TGTGCCAGCAGCCAAGGTTCACGGTTCTCCTACGAGCAGTACTTC	CASSQGSRFSYEQYF
-	TRBV18	TRBD1	TRBJ2-2	TGTGCCAGCTCACCACTTGGGACAGGGAACACCGGGGAGCTGTTTTTT	CASSPLGTGNTGELFF
-	TRBV2	TRBD1	TRBJ1-2	TGTGCCAGCAGTGAAAACAGGGGCAGGGACTATGGCTACACCTTC	CASSENRGRDYGYTF
-	TRBV12-5	-	TRBJ2-2	TGTGCTAGTGGTTTGTCAGCCGGGGAGCTGTTTTTT	CASGLSAGELFF
-	TRBV7-2	TRBD1	TRBJ1-1	TGTGCCAGCAGCGTGACAGGGGGATTCACTGAAGCTTTCTTT	CASSVTGGFTEAFF
-	TRBV19	TRBD1	TRBJ1-4	TGTGCCAGTAACATAGGCGTGGACAGGGGTGAAAAACTGTTTTTT	CASNIGVDRGEKLFF
-	TRBV7-7	TRBD1	TRBJ2-7	TGTGCCAGCAGCGCGGACAGGGGGGAGCAGTACTTC	CASSADRGEQYF
-	TRBV6-5	-	TRBJ1-1	TGTGCCAGCAGTCGTAGCCCCTCCTCTGAAGCTTTCTTT	CASSRSPSSEAFF
-	TRBV19	-	TRBJ1-5	TGTGCCAGTAGTCCAACGGGGGGAGGGGGAAGGCCCCAGCATTTT	CASSPTGGGGRPQHF
-	TRBV28	-	TRBJ1-6	TGTGCCAGCAGCCCCAGTCGGGGGAATAATTCACCCCTCCACTTT	CASSPSRGNNSPLHF
-	TRBV19	TRBD2	TRBJ2-2	TGTGCCAGTTCTAGCGGGGGGGCCTACACCGGGGAGCTGTTTTTT	CASSSGGAYTGELFF
-	TRBV7-8	TRBD1	TRBJ1-5	TGTGCCAGCAGCCGATCCGGGACAGGGGCGTATCAGCCCCAGCATTTT	CASSRSGTGAYQPQHF
-	TRBV19	-	TRBJ1-1	TGTGCCAGTAGTTCCGACGGGATTTACACTGAAGCTTTCTTT	CASSSDGIYTEAFF
-	TRBV5-6	-	TRBJ2-2	TGTGCCAGCAGCTCTCCGGGACAAGGGTACACCGGGGAGCTGTTTTTT	CASSSPGQGYTGELFF
-	TRBV7-2	-	TRBJ1-3	TGTGCCAGCGGGTTCGACAGAAACTCTGGAAACACCATATATTTT	CASGFDRNSGNTIYF
once	TRBV2	-	TRBJ1-4	TGTGCCAGCAGCGAACCCGGGACACCAACTAATGAAAAACTGTTTTTT	CASSEPGTPTNEKLFF
-	TRBV2	-	TRBJ2-3	TGTGCCAGCAGTGTGCGGGCCGGCACAGATACGCAGTATTTT	CASSVRAGTDTQYF
-	TRBV7-9	TRBD1	TRBJ2-7	TGTGCCAGCAGCTCCACAGGGGGCGGGCCCTACGAGCAGTACTTC	CASSSTGGGPYEQYF
-	TRBV19	-	TRBJ1-3	TGTGCCACCGCCTTCAGTGGAAACACCATATATTTT	CATAFSGNTIYF
-	TRBV6-5	TRBD2	TRBJ2-5	TGTGCCAGCAGTTACCCGGGAGGGACCCAGTACTTC	CASSYPGGTQYF
-	TRBV18	-	TRBJ1-1	TGTGCCAGCGCGGCCCGTCGGGGGGCGAACACTGAAGCTTTCTTT	CASAARRGANTEAFF
few	TRBV7-9	-	TRBJ2-7	TGTGCCATCCACCGGCTGGGCATCTACGAGCAGTACTTC	CAIHRLGIYEQYF
-	TRBV9	TRBD1	TRBJ2-2	TGTGCCAGCAGCGTAGCAGGGGGCGGTAGCACCGGGGAGCTGTTTTTT	CASSVAGGGSTGELFF
few	TRBV7-2	-	TRBJ2-7	TGTGCCAGCAGTCCCGATGGGCCGGACTACGAGCAGTACTTC	CASSPDGPDYEQYF
-	TRBV7-7	TRBD2	TRBJ2-1	TGTGCCAGCAGCCTCACTAGCGGGGTATCCTACAATGAGCAGTTCTTC	CASSLTSGVSYNEQFF
-	TRBV27	TRBD1	TRBJ1-4	TGTGCCAGCAGTTCGGACAGGGACGGGGAAAAACTGTTTTTT	CASSSDRDGEKLFF
-	TRBV2	-	TRBJ2-4	TGTGCCAGCAGTGGAGGGGGGGGATTAGCCAAAAACATTCAGTACTTC	CASSGGGGLAKNIQYF
once	TRBV24-1	-	TRBJ1-5	TGTGCCACCAGTGACCCGAATACAGGGAGCAATCAGCCCCAGCATTTT	CATSDPNTGSNQPQHF
-	TRBV28	-	TRBJ2-7	TGTGCCAGCAGCCTGACTAGTCTCTACGAGCAGTACTTC	CASSLTSLYEQYF
-	TRBV5-4	-	TRBJ1-2	TGTGCCAGCAGCTTGGGTGGGGCTTATGGCTACACCTTC	CASSLGGAYGYTF
-	TRBV18	-	TRBJ1-6	TGTGCCAGCTCACCCGGTCCCGGGAATTCACCCCTCCACTTT	CASSPGPGNSPLHF
few	TRBV6-5	-	TRBJ2-1	TGTGCCAGCAGTTCGGACAGACGGAGCTCCTACAATGAGCAGTTCTTC	CASSSDRRSSYNEQFF
-	TRBV12-3/TRBV12-4	-	TRBJ1-1	TGTGCCAGCAGTTTTATGTTTAACACTGAAGCTTTCTTT	CASSFMFNTEAFF
-	TRBV4-2	TRBD1	TRBJ1-2	TGTGCCAGCAGCCCCGGGACAGTTAGAGGCTACACCTTC	CASSPGTVRGYTF
few	TRBV2	-	TRBJ2-5	TGTGCCAGCAGTTGGACAGTGTACCAAGAGACCCAGTACTTC	CASSWTVYQETQYF
-	TRBV7-2	-	TRBJ1-2	TGTGCCAGCAGCTTAGCGCAAAAGGCGGCGGGCTATGGCTACACCTTC	CASSLAQKAAGYGYTF